This entry is about one T cell receptor (beta chain). The data were obtained in a study of blood T cell repertoires in COVID-19. Study overall: Samples taken during acute and convalescent COVID-19 were collected in the United States, Italy and Spain. Nucleic acid was either cDNA or gDNA, and it came from T cells, B-cell-depleted T cells, or PBMCs.

In the authors' methods: Scientists estimated how many nucleated cells there were by amplifying reference gene primers. Sequenced by immunoSEQ multiplex PCR; TCRdb stores in-frame clones only, minus some. V, J and clone size are taken as reported in that table, and D and trimming were inferred from the DNA itself. The sample contains just over 35,000 clones, 87% of which appear only once. The CDR3 extends over 13 amino acids. Trimming took off 3 bases at V and 6 bases at J, with 11 bases between the two ends. From germline, CDR1 is SGDLS and CDR2 YYNGEE. The rearrangement joins TRBV9 to TRBJ2-3, with D tentatively TRBD2 (5 bases). The specimen sequenced was peripheral blood. The source of this sequence is a man in his fifties or sixties with acute or convalescent COVID-19. The CDR3 DNA sequence: TGTGCCAGCAGCGCCGTTACGGGGGATACGCAGTATTTT. Encoded protein: CASSAVTGDTQYF.